What follows are 7 T cell receptor beta chains derived from one specimen sequenced in a study of blood T cells in healthy people across ages. The use of a sample-barcoded 5' primer and a J-beta primer mix characterized a second PCR of about 7 to 12 cycles. TCRdb re-analysed the 5' RACE reads in MiXCR, keeping a single row per CDR3 protein. The sample lists 650,000 to 950,000 distinct CDR3 sequences, approximately 48% occurring once. The sequencing input was blood. Receptors were obtained from a man in his fifties or sixties in good health.

The V call is TRBV25-1, the J call TRBJ2-5; 9 bases align to TRBD1. The CDR3 runs to 16 residues. Germline V gene lookup returns CDR1 MGHDK and CDR2 SYGVNS. Trimming removed 3 bases from V and 2 bases from J; junction bases left unmatched: 7. CDR3 loop: CASSDHMGTGQETQYF. As DNA, the CDR3 is TGTGCCAGCAGTGATCATATGGGGACAGGGCAAGAGACCCAGTACTTC. The full variable domain, with the rest looked up from reference TRBV25-1 and TRBJ2-5, is EADIYQTPRYLVIGTGKKITLECSQTMGHDKMYWYQQDPGMELHLIHYSYGVNSTEKGDLSSESTVSRIRTEHFPLTLESARPSHTSQYLCASSDHMGTGQETQYFGPGTRLLVL.

As to this clonotype: At one of its ends the junction is not consistent with the germline gene, which may arise from a read error. J is TRBJ1-1 and V is TRBV12-3 or TRBV12-4; D gene uncertain. The CDR3 consists of 12 residues. The CDR3 loop is CASSLVHTEAFF. Here the CDR3 DNA reads TGTGCCAGCAGCTTAGTTCACACTGAAGCTTTCTTT.

This clonotype appeared a few times. This chain uses TRBV29-1 with TRBJ2-5; TRBD1 matches 8 bases. TRBJ2-7 matches the DNA end more closely, so the J call is doubtful. CDR3 size: 12 residues. From germline, CDR1 is SQVTM and CDR2 ANQGSEA. CDR3 coding DNA: TGCAGCGGACAGGGGTCGGGCTACGAGCAGTACTTC. This encodes CSGQGSGYEQYF.

This clonotype has a count of ten or more. This chain connects TRBV20-1 to TRBJ2-7; 7 bases align to TRBD1. V trimming: 5 bases; J trimming: 2 bases; junction bases outside the gene matches: 3. The CDR3 sequence is 12 residues long. Germline V lookup: CDR1 DFQATT, CDR2 SNEGSKA (reference sequence). As DNA, the CDR3 is TGCAGTGCTCCCGGACAGGCCTACGAGCAGTACTTC. Amino acid sequence: CSAPGQAYEQYF.

Only a few counts were recorded for this clonotype. The chain employs TRBV29-1 and TRBJ1-1; D gene unclear. The CDR3 length is 13 residues. V dropped 6 bases and J dropped 0 bases, with 11 bases sitting between them. From germline, CDR1 is SQVTM and CDR2 ANQGSEA. Here the CDR3 reads CSVKTDLNTEAFF. DNA for the CDR3: TGCAGCGTGAAGACGGACCTGAACACTGAAGCTTTCTTT.

This clonotype was picked up a small number of times. This rearrangement joins TRBV6-2 or TRBV6-3 to TRBJ2-1; 7 positions match TRBD2. V gave up 2 bases and J gave up 3 bases; unmatched junction bases: 1. The CDR3 totals 14 residues. Germline V CDR1 and CDR2: MNHEY, SVGEGT. In DNA, the CDR3 is TGTGCCAGCAGTTACGCGGGGGTCTACAATGAGCAGTTCTTC. Translating it yields CASSYAGVYNEQFF.

This clonotype was found many times. J is TRBJ2-7 and V is TRBV3-1; tentative D call: TRBD1 (6 bases). This CDR3 comprises 15 residues. The germline V gene encodes CDR1 LGHDT and CDR2 YNNKEL (reference sequence). Trimming pared 4 bases from V and 3 bases from J, leaving 16 bases between. For the CDR3, the DNA is TGTGCCAGCAGCCTACACCTGGGACACTTCTACGAGCAGTACTTC. As protein: CASSLHLGHFYEQYF.